These T cell receptor beta chains were read from a single sample in a study of T-cell memory formation after mild COVID-19. TCRdb re-derived calls from the 5' RACE reads in MiXCR, one entry per CDR3 protein. Of about 16,000 distinct CDR3 sequences in the sample, 20% to 30% were seen once. The specimen sequenced was PBMCs or a T cell subset sorted from them (not recorded which). These receptors originate from a man aged 18 to 30 who had mild COVID-19 (a few samples of this study predate the infection). Cell type and time point are not known. CDR3s include the opening cysteine and the closing phenylalanine or tryptophan. D genes are given only for firm matches. The size entry is marked missing in some rows and otherwise reads once, few, many or a size class.

>many|TRBD1|TRBV7-2|14|TRBJ1-4
CASSPGQGNEKLFF
TGTGCCAGCAGCCCGGGACAGGGTAATGAAAAACTGTTTTTT
>.|TRBD1|TRBV5-1|14|TRBJ1-2
CASRTDRVRYGYTF
TGCGCCAGCAGAACGGACAGGGTGAGGTATGGCTACACCTTC
>.|.|TRBV6-2/TRBV6-3|17|TRBJ2-4
CASSPSQHQLAKNIQYF
TGTGCCAGCAGTCCCTCGCAGCATCAACTAGCCAAAAACATTCAGTACTTC
>many|TRBD1|TRBV19|12|TRBJ1-1
CASRTGGTEAFF
TGTGCCAGTAGGACAGGGGGTACTGAAGCTTTCTTT
>.|.|TRBV5-1|15|TRBJ2-1
CASSLDPAYQNEQFF
TGCGCCAGCAGCTTGGACCCGGCTTACCAGAATGAGCAGTTCTTC
>many|TRBD1|TRBV7-9|15|TRBJ2-4
CALNRDSLAKNIQYF
TGTGCTCTGAACCGGGACAGTCTAGCCAAAAACATTCAGTACTTC
>few|.|TRBV7-9|14|TRBJ2-5
CASSSLDRTKTQYF
TGTGCCAGCAGCTCACTAGATAGGACGAAGACCCAGTACTTC
>.|TRBD2|TRBV6-1|16|TRBJ2-7
CASSVLAGESHYEQYF
TGTGCCAGCAGTGTACTAGCGGGGGAGTCGCACTACGAGCAGTACTTC
>.|TRBD2|TRBV5-1|16|TRBJ2-1
CASSDGTSGDYNEQFF
TGCGCCAGCAGCGATGGGACTAGCGGGGACTACAATGAGCAGTTCTTC
>many|.|TRBV9|14|TRBJ2-5
CASSAWDSQETQYF
TGTGCCAGCAGCGCCTGGGACTCGCAAGAGACCCAGTACTTC
>many|.|TRBV20-1|12|TRBJ2-5
CSATWVEETQYF
TGCAGTGCTACGTGGGTTGAAGAGACCCAGTACTTC
>many|.|TRBV20-1|14|TRBJ2-2
CSASWGDNTGELFF
TGCAGTGCTAGTTGGGGGGATAACACCGGGGAGCTGTTTTTT
>many|.|TRBV5-8|14|TRBJ2-6
CASSLKFGANVLTF
TGTGCCAGCAGCTTGAAGTTTGGGGCCAACGTCCTGACTTTC
>.|TRBD2|TRBV27|15|TRBJ2-7
CASSLLAGPSYEQYF
TGTGCCAGCAGTTTGTTAGCGGGGCCCTCCTACGAGCAGTACTTC
>many|.|TRBV20-1|14|TRBJ1-6
CSARDWSGAQPLHF
TGCAGTGCTAGAGATTGGTCGGGGGCCCAGCCCCTCCACTTT
>.|.|TRBV7-3|14|TRBJ1-6
CASSNTPQGSPLHF
TGTGCCAGCAGCAATACCCCACAGGGTTCACCCCTCCACTTT
>many|TRBD1|TRBV5-1|12|TRBJ1-2
CASSWGQGDYTF
TGCGCCAGCAGCTGGGGACAGGGCGACTACACCTTC
>.|.|TRBV6-5|13|TRBJ1-1
CASSYSNSAEAFF
TGTGCCAGCAGTTACTCGAACTCCGCTGAAGCTTTCTTT
>.|.|TRBV5-1|14|TRBJ2-3
CASSRGGSTDTQYF
TGCGCCAGCAGCCGTGGGGGGAGCACAGATACGCAGTATTTT
>many|TRBD1|TRBV5-5|15|TRBJ1-2
CASSIHDRDLYGYTF
TGTGCCAGCAGCATACACGACAGGGACCTCTATGGCTACACCTTC
>.|TRBD2|TRBV9|15|TRBJ2-1
CASSPYVAGGGEQFF
TGTGCCAGCAGCCCCTACGTAGCGGGGGGGGGTGAGCAGTTCTTC
>many|.|TRBV24-1|16|TRBJ2-3
CATSDSGASSTDTQYF
TGTGCCACCAGTGATTCTGGCGCCTCGAGCACAGATACGCAGTATTTT
>medium-sized|TRBD1|TRBV6-1|22|TRBJ1-5
CASSDGEIRDRVVWGDSQPQHF
TGTGCCAGCAGTGATGGAGAAATTCGGGACAGGGTTGTTTGGGGGGACTCTCAGCCCCAGCATTTT
>many|.|TRBV9|16|TRBJ1-3
CASSVDQGSSGNTIYF
TGTGCCAGCAGCGTAGATCAGGGATCCTCTGGAAACACCATATATTTT
>.|.|TRBV25-1|13|TRBJ1-1
CASLPAGGPEAFF
TGTGCCAGCCTCCCGGCCGGGGGGCCTGAAGCTTTCTTT
>many|TRBD2|TRBV5-6|16|TRBJ2-7
CASSSYIAGGNYEQYF
TGTGCCAGCAGCTCATACATAGCGGGGGGCAACTACGAGCAGTACTTC